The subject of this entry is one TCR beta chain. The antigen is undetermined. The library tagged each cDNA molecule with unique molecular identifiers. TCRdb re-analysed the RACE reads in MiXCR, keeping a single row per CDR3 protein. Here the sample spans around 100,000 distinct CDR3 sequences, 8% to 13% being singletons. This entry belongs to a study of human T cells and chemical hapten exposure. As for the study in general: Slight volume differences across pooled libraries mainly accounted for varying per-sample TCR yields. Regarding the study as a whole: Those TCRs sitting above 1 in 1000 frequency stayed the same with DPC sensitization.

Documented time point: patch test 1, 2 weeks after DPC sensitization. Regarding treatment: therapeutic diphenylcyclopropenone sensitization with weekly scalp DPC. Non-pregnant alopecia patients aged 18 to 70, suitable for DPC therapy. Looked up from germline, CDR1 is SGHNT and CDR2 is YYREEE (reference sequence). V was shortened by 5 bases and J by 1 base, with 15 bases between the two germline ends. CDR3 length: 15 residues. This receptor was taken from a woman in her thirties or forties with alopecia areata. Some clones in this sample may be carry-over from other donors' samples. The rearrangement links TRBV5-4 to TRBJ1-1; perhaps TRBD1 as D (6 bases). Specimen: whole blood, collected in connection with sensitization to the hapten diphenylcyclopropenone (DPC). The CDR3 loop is CASRPGGGWNTEAFF. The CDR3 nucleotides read TGTGCCAGCAGGCCGGGGGGGGGCTGGAACACTGAAGCTTTCTTT. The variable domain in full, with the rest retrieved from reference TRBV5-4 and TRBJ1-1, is ETGVTQSPTHLIKTRGQQVTLRCSSQSGHNTVSWYQQALGQGPQFIFQYYREEENGRGNFPPRFSGLQFPNYSSELNVNALELDDSALYLCASRPGGGWNTEAFFGQGTRLTVV.